This T cell receptor beta chain was sequenced in a study of blood T cell repertoires in COVID-19 (dated by TCRdb to the early 2020s). About the investigation overall: Samples from collaborators originated in the United States, Italy and Spain and spanned both the acute and convalescent phases of COVID-19. The prospective study material was composed of cDNA or gDNA derived from T cells, B-cell-depleted T cells, or PBMCs. Deeply sampled blood TCRbeta repertoires from subjects exposed to, actively infected with, or recovered from COVID-19 were included in the dataset. The repertoires were made available in a free public database intended to serve as a resource for research on the immune response to SARS-CoV-2. The samples were drawn from the first 160 participants of the ongoing ImmuneRACE study and from 1,254 subjects provided by 6 global collaborators. Sample metadata almost always included a de-identified subject ID, COVID-19 status, age in years and sex. Where available, HLA class I and class II types were taken from metadata supplied by the sample provider and were not determined by assay-based typing.

Participants in the prospective study were enrolled through a virtual design, were aged roughly 18 to 100 years, and lived in about 25 United States geographic areas. Cohort assignment in the prospective study relied on participant-reported clinical history from a screening survey and a study questionnaire. Recovered participants in ImmuneRACE Cohort 3 were defined as having two consecutive negative NP/OP PCR tests, clearance from a healthcare professional, or resolution of symptoms. Each participant in the prospective study had whole blood, serum and a nasopharyngeal or oropharyngeal swab collected by mobile phlebotomists. Over a roughly two-month period, participants in the prospective study had the option of providing additional blood draws and questionnaires. Before DNA extraction, prospective study blood samples were shipped either frozen or at room temperature. About this clone: The target of this receptor is not known. No qualities accompany the bases; no much larger clone lies one base away.

The germline V gene provides CDR1 SGHRS and CDR2 YFSETQ. The junction shows trimming of 5 bases on V and 6 bases on J, plus 12 bases between the germline ends. Spanning cysteine to phenylalanine, the CDR3 consists of 13 amino acids. The entry retains the CDR3 DNA only, 39 bases that are in frame from base 1. TCRbeta CDR3 regions were amplified from genomic DNA by means of the immunoSEQ Assay, a bias-controlled multiplex PCR. The source study handled its data this way. Nucleated cell counts per sample were estimated from amplification of reference gene primers within the assay. To quantify the absolute abundance of each unique TCRbeta CDR3 rearrangement, sequence reads were collapsed and filtered. For each sample, productive Simpson clonality was calculated as the square root of Simpson's diversity index across productive rearrangements. TCRdb retrieved this table from immuneACCESS and kept in-frame rearrangements only. Not all clones are present; in checked studies, unresolved V genes account for under half, and no reason is known for the remainder. The DNA gave D and trimming, while V, J and clone size come from that table. The sample includes 450,000 to 500,000 clones, with approximately 90% observed a single time. The ten top clones hold around 7.9% of the sample.

The research as a whole found: The quantity of clinical and demographic metadata differed by source and by participant and was supplied without curation.

Sequenced: PBMCs or T cells enriched from blood (not recorded which). This clonotype originated in a woman in her sixties who had recovered from COVID-19. The chain is assembled from TRBV5-1 and TRBJ2-1; TRBD1 is possibly the D segment (7 matching bases). The CDR3 region reads CASREGAGNEQFF. The DNA reads as follows: TGCGCCAGCAGGGAGGGGGCAGGCAATGAGCAGTTCTTC.